This TCR beta chain was obtained from a study of response to subunit inactivated influenza vaccine. This clonotype was recorded a few times. Its matching antigen is unknown. This CDR3 comprises 14 residues. Germline trimming cut 9 bases from V and 4 bases from J; bases unmatched to any gene: 5. Germline loops: CDR1 SGHRS, CDR2 YFSETQ. Via MiXCR, TCRdb re-called the RT-PCR reads, giving one row per CDR3 protein. The sample yields approximately 500,000 distinct CDR3 sequences, 14% seen once. General observations from the study: Authors suggested seasonal influenza vaccinations each recruit few new T cells.

This sequence was found in a man between 50 and 59 years old who received an inactivated influenza vaccine. Sequencing used PBMCs from blood, obtained roughly 12 days after vaccination. The V and J genes are TRBV5-1 and TRBJ2-1; TRBD2 matches at 12 bases. The CDR3 reads CATRLAGEYNEQFF. The CDR3 nucleotides are TGCGCCACCCGACTAGCGGGAGAGTACAATGAGCAGTTCTTC.